This T cell receptor beta chain was profiled in a study of blood T cell repertoires in COVID-19. TCRdb's table, derived via immunoSEQ multiplex PCR, lists solely in-frame clones and lacks some. The sample lists 100,000 to 150,000 clones, about 86% occurring once. Germline lookup yields CDR1 DFQATT and CDR2 SNEGSKA (reference sequence). V gave up 7 bases and J gave up 11 bases; unmatched junction bases: 7. The CDR3 is 11 amino acids. Specimen: peripheral blood. This TCR derives from a woman in her 50s with active or convalescent COVID-19. The V gene is TRBV20-1, the J gene TRBJ1-4, with TRBD1 matching 7 bases. The CDR3 DNA sequence: TGCAGTGTTTACGACAGGGAGAAACTGTTTTTT. Translated, it gives CSVYDREKLFF.